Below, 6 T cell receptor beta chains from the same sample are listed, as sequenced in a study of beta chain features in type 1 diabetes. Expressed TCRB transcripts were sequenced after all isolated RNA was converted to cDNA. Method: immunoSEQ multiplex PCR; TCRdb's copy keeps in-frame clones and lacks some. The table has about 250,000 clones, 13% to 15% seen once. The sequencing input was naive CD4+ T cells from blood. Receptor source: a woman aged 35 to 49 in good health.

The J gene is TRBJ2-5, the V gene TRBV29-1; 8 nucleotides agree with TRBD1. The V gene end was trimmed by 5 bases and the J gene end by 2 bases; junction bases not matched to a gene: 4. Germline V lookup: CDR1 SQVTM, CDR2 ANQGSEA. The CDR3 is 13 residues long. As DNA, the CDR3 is TGCAGCGTTTGGACAGGGCTTCAAGAGACCCAGTACTTC. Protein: CSVWTGLQETQYF.

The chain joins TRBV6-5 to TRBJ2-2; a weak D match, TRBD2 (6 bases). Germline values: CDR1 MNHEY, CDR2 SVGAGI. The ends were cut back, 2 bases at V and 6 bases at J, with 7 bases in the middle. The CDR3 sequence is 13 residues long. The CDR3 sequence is CASSYGGAGELFF. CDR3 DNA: TGTGCCAGCAGTTACGGCGGGGCCGGGGAGCTGTTTTTT.

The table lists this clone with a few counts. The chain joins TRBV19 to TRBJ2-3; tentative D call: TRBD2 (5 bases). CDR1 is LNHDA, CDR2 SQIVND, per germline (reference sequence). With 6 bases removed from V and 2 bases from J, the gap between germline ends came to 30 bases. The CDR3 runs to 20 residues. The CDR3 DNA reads TGTGCCAGTAGCCTAACTTGGCGGACTCCACAAGCGTCAGACACAGATACGCAGTATTTT. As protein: CASSLTWRTPQASDTDTQYF.

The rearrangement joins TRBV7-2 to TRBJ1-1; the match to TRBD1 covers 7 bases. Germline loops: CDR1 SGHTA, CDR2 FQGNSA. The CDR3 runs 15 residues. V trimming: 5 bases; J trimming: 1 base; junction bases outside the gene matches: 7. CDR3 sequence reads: CASSQQYRGNTEAFF. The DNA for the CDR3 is TGTGCCAGCAGCCAACAATACAGGGGGAACACTGAAGCTTTCTTT.

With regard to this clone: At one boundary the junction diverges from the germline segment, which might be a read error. CDR3 loop: CASSETPDF. For the CDR3, the DNA is TGTGCCAGCAGTGAAACACCAGACTTC. The V gene is TRBV2, the J gene TRBJ1-2; D is unclear. Germline V lookup: CDR1 SNHLY, CDR2 FYNNEI. The CDR3 runs 9 residues.

DNA of the CDR3: TGTGCCAGCAGCTTAGTCCCTGAAGTGTGGCGGGGGCCCCCGGGTGAGCAGTTCTTC. It encodes CASSLVPEVWRGPPGEQFF. The chain employs TRBV11-2 and TRBJ2-1; possibly TRBD2 for D (7 bases). The CDR3 is made up of 19 amino acids. The ends were cut back, 1 base at V and 9 bases at J, with 28 bases in the middle. The germline V gene has CDR1 SGHAT and CDR2 FQNNGV.